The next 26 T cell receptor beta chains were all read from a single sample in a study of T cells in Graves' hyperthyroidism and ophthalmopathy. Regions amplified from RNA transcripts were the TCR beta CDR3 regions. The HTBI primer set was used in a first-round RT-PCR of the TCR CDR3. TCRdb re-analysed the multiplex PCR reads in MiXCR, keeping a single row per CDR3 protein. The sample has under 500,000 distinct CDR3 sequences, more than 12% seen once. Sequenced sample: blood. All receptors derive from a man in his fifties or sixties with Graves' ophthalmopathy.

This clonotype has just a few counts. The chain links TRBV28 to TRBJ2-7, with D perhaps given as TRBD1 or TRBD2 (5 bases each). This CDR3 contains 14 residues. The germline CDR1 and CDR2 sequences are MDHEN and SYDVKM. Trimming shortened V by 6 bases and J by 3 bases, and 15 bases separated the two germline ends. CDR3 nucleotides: TGTGCCAGCAGGTCCGGGACGGGTATCTACGAGCAGTACTTC. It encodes CASRSGTGIYEQYF.

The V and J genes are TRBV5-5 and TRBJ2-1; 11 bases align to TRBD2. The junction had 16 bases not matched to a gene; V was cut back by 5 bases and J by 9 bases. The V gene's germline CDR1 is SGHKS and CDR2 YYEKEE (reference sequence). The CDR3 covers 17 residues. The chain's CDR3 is CASSQTPDSGRGLEQFF. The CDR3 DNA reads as TGTGCCAGCAGTCAGACCCCCGATAGCGGGAGGGGGCTTGAGCAGTTCTTC.

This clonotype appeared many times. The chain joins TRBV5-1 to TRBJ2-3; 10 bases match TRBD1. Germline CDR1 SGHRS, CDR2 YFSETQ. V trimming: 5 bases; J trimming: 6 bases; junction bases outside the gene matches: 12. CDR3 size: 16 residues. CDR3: CASRPRQGAGADTQYF. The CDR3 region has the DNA TGCGCCAGCAGACCTCGACAGGGGGCCGGAGCGGATACGCAGTATTTT.

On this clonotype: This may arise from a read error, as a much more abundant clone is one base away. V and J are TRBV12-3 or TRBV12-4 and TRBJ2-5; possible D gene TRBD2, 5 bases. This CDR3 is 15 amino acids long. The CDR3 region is CASSSRMGAQETQCF. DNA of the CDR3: TGTGCCAGCAGCTCCCGGATGGGAGCTCAAGAGACCCAGTGCTTC.

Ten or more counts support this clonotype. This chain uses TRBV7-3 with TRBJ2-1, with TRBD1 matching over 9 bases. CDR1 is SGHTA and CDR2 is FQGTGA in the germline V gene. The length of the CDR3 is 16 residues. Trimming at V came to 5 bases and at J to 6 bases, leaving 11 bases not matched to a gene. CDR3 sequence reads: CASSAYWDREVNEQFF. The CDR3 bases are TGTGCCAGCAGCGCCTATTGGGACAGGGAGGTCAATGAGCAGTTCTTC.

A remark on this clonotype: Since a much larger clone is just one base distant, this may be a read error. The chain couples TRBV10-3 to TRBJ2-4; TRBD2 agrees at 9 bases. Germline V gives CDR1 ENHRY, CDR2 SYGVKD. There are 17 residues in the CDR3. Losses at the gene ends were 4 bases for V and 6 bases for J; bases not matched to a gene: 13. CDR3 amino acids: CAISGTPSTSGRNIQYF. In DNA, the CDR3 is TGTGCCATCAGTGGCACACCCTCAACTAGCGGGCGAAACATTCAGTACTTC.

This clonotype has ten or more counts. The DNA of the CDR3 is TGTGCCATCAGTGGTCTGACAGGGGAGACTGAAGCTTTCTTT. Amino acids: CAISGLTGETEAFF. The gene calls are TRBV10-3 and TRBJ1-1; 8 nucleotides align to TRBD1. The V gene's germline CDR1 is ENHRY and CDR2 SYGVKD. V was clipped by 4 bases and J by 5 bases; unmatched bases: 6. The CDR3 totals 14 residues.

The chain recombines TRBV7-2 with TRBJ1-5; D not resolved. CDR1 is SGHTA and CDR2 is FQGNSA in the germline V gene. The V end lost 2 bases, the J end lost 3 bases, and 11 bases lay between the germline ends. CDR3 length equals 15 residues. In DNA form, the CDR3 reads TGTGCCAGCAGCTTATTTCGGGATCTCAATCAGCCCCAGCATTTT. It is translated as CASSLFRDLNQPQHF.

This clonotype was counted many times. CDR3 in DNA: TGTGCCTGGAGTGACTCTCACCGGAACGAGCAGTACTTC. As protein: CAWSDSHRNEQYF. The chain joins TRBV30 to TRBJ2-7; D uncertain. With 1 base removed from V and 5 bases from J, the gap between germline ends came to 12 bases. The CDR3 is made up of 13 amino acids. The germline V gene encodes CDR1 GTSNPN and CDR2 SVGIG (reference sequence).

The CDR3 DNA follows: TGCAGCGTTGGTGACGGGTGGATGGGGGAGCAGTACTTC. Protein sequence: CSVGDGWMGEQYF. The chain combines TRBV29-1 with TRBJ2-7; D is uncertain. Germline values: CDR1 SQVTM, CDR2 ANQGSEA. The CDR3 contains 13 residues. Trimming cost V 4 bases and J 7 bases, with 17 bases left between them.

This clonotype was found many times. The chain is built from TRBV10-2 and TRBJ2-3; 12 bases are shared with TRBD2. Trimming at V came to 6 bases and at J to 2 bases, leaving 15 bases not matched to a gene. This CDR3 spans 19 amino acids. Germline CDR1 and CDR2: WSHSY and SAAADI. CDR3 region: CASRRLAGDPTGNTDTQYF. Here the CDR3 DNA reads TGCGCCAGCAGAAGACTAGCGGGGGATCCCACTGGAAACACAGATACGCAGTATTTT.

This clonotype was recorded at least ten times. CDR3 in DNA: TGTGCCAGCAGCTTGTTTGCGGGAGCCCCCCAAGAGACCCAGTACTTC. Encoded protein: CASSLFAGAPQETQYF. The chain recombines TRBV5-6 with TRBJ2-5; 7 nucleotides align to TRBD2. The V gene's germline CDR1 is SGHDT and CDR2 YYEEEE. This CDR3 region has 16 residues. V was pared by 1 base and J by 1 base, with 7 bases of the junction left unmatched.

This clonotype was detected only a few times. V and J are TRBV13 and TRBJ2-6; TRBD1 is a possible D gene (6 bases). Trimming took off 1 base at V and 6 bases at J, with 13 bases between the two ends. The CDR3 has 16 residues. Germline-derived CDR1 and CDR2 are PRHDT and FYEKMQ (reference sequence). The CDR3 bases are TGTGCCAGCAGCTTAGTAACAGGGACCTCGGCCAACGTCCTGACTTTC. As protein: CASSLVTGTSANVLTF.

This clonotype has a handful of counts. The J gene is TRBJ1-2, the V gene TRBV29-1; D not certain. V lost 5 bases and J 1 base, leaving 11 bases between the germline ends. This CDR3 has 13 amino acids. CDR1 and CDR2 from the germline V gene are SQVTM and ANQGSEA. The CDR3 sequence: CSVPGRLNYGYTF. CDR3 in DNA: TGCAGCGTTCCCGGACGGCTTAACTATGGCTACACCTTC.

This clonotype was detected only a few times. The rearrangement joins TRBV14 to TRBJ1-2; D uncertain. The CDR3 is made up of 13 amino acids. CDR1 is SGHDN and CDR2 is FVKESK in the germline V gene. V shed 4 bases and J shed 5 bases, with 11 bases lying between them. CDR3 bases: TGTGCCAGCAGCCCAGGACCCTATTATGGCTACACCTTC. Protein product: CASSPGPYYGYTF.

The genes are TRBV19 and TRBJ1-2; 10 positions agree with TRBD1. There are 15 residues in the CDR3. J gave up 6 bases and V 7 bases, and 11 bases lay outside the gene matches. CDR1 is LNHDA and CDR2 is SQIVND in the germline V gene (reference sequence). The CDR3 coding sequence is TGTGCCAGTACAGGAGTGGGGACAGGGGTACATGGCTACACCTTC. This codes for CASTGVGTGVHGYTF.

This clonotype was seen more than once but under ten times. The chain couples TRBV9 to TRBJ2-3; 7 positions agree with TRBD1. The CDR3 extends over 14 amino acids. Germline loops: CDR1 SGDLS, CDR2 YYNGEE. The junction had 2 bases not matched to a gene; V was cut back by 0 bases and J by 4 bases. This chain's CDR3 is CASSVAGGADTQYF. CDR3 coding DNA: TGTGCCAGCAGCGTAGCAGGGGGTGCAGATACGCAGTATTTT. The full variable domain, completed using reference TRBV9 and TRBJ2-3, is DSGVTQTPKHLITATGQRVTLRCSPRSGDLSVYWYQQSLDQGLQFLIQYYNGEERAKGNILERFSAQQFPDLHSELNLSSLELGDSALYFCASSVAGGADTQYFGPGTRLTVL.

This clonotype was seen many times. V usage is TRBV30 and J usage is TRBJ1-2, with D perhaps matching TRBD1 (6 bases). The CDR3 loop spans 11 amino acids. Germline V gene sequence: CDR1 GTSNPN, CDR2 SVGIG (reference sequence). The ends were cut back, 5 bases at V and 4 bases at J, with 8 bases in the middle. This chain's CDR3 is CAWETGYGYTF. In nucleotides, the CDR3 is TGTGCCTGGGAGACAGGCTATGGCTACACCTTC.

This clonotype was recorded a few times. The CDR3 sequence is CASSLRQGREKLFF. DNA of the CDR3: TGTGCCAGCAGTCTCAGACAGGGTAGGGAAAAACTGTTTTTT. The V call is TRBV28, the J call TRBJ1-4, with TRBD1 identical over 7 bases. This CDR3 spans 14 amino acids. Losses at the gene ends were 5 bases for V and 8 bases for J; bases not matched to a gene: 8. Germline V gives CDR1 MDHEN, CDR2 SYDVKM.

The CDR3, as DNA: TGTGCCAGTAGTATACAGGGGGCGATGGGTACGTCCCAGTACTTC. Its translation: CASSIQGAMGTSQYF. This sequence joins TRBV19 and TRBJ2-5; TRBD1 aligns across 8 bases. Per the germline V gene, CDR1 is LNHDA and CDR2 is SQIVND (reference sequence). CDR3 length: 15 residues. With 2 bases clipped from V and 9 bases from J, the junction kept 11 bases outside the gene matches.

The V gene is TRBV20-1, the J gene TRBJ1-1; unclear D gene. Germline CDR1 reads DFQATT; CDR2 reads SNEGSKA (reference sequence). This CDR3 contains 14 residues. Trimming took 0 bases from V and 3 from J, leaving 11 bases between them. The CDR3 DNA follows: TGCAGTGCTAGAGAGTCGGGGAGGGACACTGAAGCTTTCTTT. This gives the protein CSARESGRDTEAFF.

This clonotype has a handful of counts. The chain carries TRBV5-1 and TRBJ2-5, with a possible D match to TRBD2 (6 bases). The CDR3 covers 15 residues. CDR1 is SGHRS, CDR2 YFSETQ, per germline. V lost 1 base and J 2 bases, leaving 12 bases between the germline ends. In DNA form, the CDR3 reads TGCGCCAGCAGCTTGTTTACCGGAGGGCAAGAGACCCAGTACTTC. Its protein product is CASSLFTGGQETQYF.

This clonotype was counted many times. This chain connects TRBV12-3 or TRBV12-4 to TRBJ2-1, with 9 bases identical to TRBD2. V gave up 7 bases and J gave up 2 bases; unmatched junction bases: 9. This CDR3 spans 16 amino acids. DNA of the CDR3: TGTGCCAGCACACTACTAGCGGGTAAGACCTACAATGAGCAGTTCTTC. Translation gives CASTLLAGKTYNEQFF.

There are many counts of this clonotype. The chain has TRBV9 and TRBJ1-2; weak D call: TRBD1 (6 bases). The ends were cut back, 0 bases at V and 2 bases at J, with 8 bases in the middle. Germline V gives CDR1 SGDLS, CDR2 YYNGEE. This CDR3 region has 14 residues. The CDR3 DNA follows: TGTGCCAGCAGCGTAGCTACAGGGAACTATGGCTACACCTTC. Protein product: CASSVATGNYGYTF.

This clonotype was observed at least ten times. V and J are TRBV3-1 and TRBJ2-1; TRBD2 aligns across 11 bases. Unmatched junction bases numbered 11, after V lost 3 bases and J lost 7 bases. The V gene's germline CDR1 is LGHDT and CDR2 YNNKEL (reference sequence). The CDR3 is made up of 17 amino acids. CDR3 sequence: CASSQFLTSGRYNEQFF. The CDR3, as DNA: TGTGCCAGCAGCCAGTTCTTAACTAGCGGGAGATATAATGAGCAGTTCTTC.

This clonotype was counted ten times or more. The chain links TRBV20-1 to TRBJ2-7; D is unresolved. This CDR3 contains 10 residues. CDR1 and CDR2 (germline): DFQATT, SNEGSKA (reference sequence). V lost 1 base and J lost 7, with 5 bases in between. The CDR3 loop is CSARGREQYF. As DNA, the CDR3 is TGCAGTGCTAGAGGGCGGGAGCAGTACTTC.